This is a list of T cell receptor beta chains from one sample in a study of blood T cell repertoires in COVID-19. Profiled with immunoSEQ multiplex PCR; TCRdb holds only in-frame clones, not every one. The sample holds 120,000 or so clones; around 87% are singletons and the top ten take 25% to 35%. Sample: peripheral blood. The origin of the receptors is a woman between 70 and 85 years old with acute or convalescent COVID-19. Each CDR3 is given with its conserved first and last residue. Each record gives: V gene, D gene, CDR3 length, clone size, J gene, CDR3 DNA, CDR3 protein. D genes are given only for firm matches. Only some rows state a clone size, as once, few, many or a class for expanded clones.

TRBV29-1	TRBD1	14	NA	TRBJ2-7	TGCAGCGTCGAAGGACAGGAAAGAACCTACGAGCAGTACTTC	CSVEGQERTYEQYF
TRBV12-3/TRBV12-4	NA	13	NA	TRBJ1-1	TGTGCCAGCAGTTTCTCAGGGAGGACTGAAGCTTTCTTT	CASSFSGRTEAFF
TRBV19	NA	14	once	TRBJ2-3	TGTGCCAGTAGTCTCTTAGGGGTGACAGATACGCAGTATTTT	CASSLLGVTDTQYF
TRBV9	TRBD1	18	NA	TRBJ2-7	TGTGCCAGCAGCGTAAATCCCCAAGACAGGGGGAGATCCTACGAGCAGTACTTC	CASSVNPQDRGRSYEQYF
TRBV29-1	TRBD1	13	NA	TRBJ2-3	TGCAGCGTTGGAGGACAGGCGAGAGATACGCAGTATTTT	CSVGGQARDTQYF
TRBV11-3	TRBD2	15	few	TRBJ2-7	TGTGCCAGCAGCTACCAAGCGGGGGCCACATACGAGCAGTACTTC	CASSYQAGATYEQYF
TRBV5-6	TRBD2	15	NA	TRBJ2-3	TGTGCCAGCAGCTTAAGCGGGGGGGCCCCAGATACGCAGTATTTT	CASSLSGGAPDTQYF
TRBV5-4	TRBD1	14	once	TRBJ1-1	TGTGCCAGCAACACAGGGGGCCTGAACACTGAAGCTTTCTTT	CASNTGGLNTEAFF
TRBV11-2	TRBD2	19	NA	TRBJ2-7	TGTGCCAGCAGCTTAGGGGGCCCTTGGGGGAGGGCTCCCTCCTACGAGCAGTACTTC	CASSLGGPWGRAPSYEQYF
TRBV4-1	TRBD2	16	NA	TRBJ2-1	TGCGCCAGCAGCCTGGGACTAGCGGGGAGATACAATGAGCAGTTCTTC	CASSLGLAGRYNEQFF
TRBV7-5	NA	14	NA	TRBJ1-5	TGTGTCAGAAGCGGGCAGGGAGGTAATCAGCCCCAGCATTTT	CVRSGQGGNQPQHF
TRBV6-5	TRBD1	14	NA	TRBJ1-1	TGTGCCAGCAGTTCTCGGGACAGGGGGTCTGAAGCTTTCTTT	CASSSRDRGSEAFF
TRBV2	TRBD2	15	NA	TRBJ2-3	TGTGCCAGCAGGGAACGGGGGGGCCGGGAAGATACGCAGTATTTT	CASRERGGREDTQYF
TRBV5-4	NA	16	NA	TRBJ2-2	TGTGCCAGCAGCAGAGCCGGGAGTATAAGGGCCGGGGAGCTGTTTTTT	CASSRAGSIRAGELFF
TRBV2	TRBD1	14	NA	TRBJ1-6	TGTGCCAGCAAAGCCGGGACAGGGAATTCACCCCTCCACTTT	CASKAGTGNSPLHF
TRBV20-1	NA	11	NA	TRBJ2-6	TGCAGTGCTAGTCAAGCCAACGTCCTGACTTTC	CSASQANVLTF
TRBV6-5	TRBD1	14	NA	TRBJ1-2	TGTGCCAGCAGCCGACAGGGGGCGCTGAGTGGCTACACCTTC	CASSRQGALSGYTF
TRBV5-1	NA	18	once	TRBJ1-6	TGCGCCAGCAGCTTGGGGGGAAAGACAGGTGGCTATAATTCACCCCTCCACTTT	CASSLGGKTGGYNSPLHF
TRBV5-1	NA	13	NA	TRBJ2-3	TGCGCCAGCAGCATTTACAGGTCAGATACGCAGTATTTT	CASSIYRSDTQYF
TRBV4-1	NA	14	few	TRBJ2-5	TGCGCCAGCAGCCAAGACCCTAGTCAAGAGACCCAGTACTTC	CASSQDPSQETQYF
TRBV29-1	NA	13	NA	TRBJ2-7	TGCAGCGTTGATGGCCGACAGGTTTACGAGCAGTACTTC	CSVDGRQVYEQYF
TRBV6-5	NA	11	many	TRBJ2-1	TGTGCCAGCAGTTACCGCAATGAGCAGTTCTTC	CASSYRNEQFF
TRBV9	NA	13	NA	TRBJ1-1	TGTGCCAGCAGCGTAAGAGGAGACACTGAAGCTTTCTTT	CASSVRGDTEAFF
TRBV28	TRBD1	14	NA	TRBJ1-1	TGTGCCAGCAGTTGGGGGTCAGGGGGCCGTGAAGCTTTCTTT	CASSWGSGGREAFF
TRBV6-1	NA	18	NA	TRBJ1-1	TGTGCCAGCAGTGAAGGCAACAGGGCCGGGGCCTTGAACACTGAAGCTTTCTTT	CASSEGNRAGALNTEAFF
TRBV2	TRBD1	15	NA	TRBJ1-4	TGTGCCAGCATTAGACAGGGGGCGAGTAATGAAAAACTGTTTTTT	CASIRQGASNEKLFF